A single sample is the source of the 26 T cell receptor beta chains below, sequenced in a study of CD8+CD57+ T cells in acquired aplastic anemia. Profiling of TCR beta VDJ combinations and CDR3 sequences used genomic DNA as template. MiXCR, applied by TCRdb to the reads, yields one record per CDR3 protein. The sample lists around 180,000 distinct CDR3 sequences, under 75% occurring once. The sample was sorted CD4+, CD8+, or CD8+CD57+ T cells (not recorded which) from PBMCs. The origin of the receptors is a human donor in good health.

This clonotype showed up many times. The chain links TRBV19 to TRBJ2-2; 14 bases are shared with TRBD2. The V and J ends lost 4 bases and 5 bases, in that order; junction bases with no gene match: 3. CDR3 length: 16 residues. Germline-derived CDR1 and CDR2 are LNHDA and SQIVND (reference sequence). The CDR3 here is CASSRGLAGDTGELFF. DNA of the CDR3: TGTGCCAGTAGTAGGGGACTAGCGGGAGATACCGGGGAGCTGTTTTTT.

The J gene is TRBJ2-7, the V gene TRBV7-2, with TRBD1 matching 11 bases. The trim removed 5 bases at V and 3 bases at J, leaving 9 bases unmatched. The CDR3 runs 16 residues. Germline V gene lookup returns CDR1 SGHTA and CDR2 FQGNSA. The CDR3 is CASSIIGTGGYYEQYF. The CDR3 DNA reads TGTGCCAGCAGCATTATCGGGACAGGGGGGTACTACGAGCAGTACTTC.

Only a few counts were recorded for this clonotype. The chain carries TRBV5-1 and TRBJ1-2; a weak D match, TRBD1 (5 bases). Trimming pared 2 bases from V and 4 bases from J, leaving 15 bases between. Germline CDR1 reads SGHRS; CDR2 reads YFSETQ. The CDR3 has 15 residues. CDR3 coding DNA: TGCGCCAGCAGCTTCCGGGACGGACTTAGCTATGGCTACACCTTC. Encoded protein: CASSFRDGLSYGYTF.

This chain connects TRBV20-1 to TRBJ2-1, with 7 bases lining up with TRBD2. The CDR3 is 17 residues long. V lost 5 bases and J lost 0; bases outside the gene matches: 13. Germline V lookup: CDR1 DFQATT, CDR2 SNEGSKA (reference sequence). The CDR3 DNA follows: TGCAGTGCTGTCTCCCCTTCTAGCGGTCTCTCCTACAATGAGCAGTTCTTC. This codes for CSAVSPSSGLSYNEQFF.

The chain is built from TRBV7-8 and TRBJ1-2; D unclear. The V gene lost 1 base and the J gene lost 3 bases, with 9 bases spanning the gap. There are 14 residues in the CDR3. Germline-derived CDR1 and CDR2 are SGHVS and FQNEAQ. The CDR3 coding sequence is TGTGCCAGCAGCTTAGGACCAGAGCACTATGGCTACACCTTC. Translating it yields CASSLGPEHYGYTF.

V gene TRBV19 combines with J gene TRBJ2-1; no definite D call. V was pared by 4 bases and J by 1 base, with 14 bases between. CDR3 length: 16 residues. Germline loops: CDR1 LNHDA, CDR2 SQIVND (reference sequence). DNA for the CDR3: TGTGCCAGTAGTACCGATCGTAGTCATTCCTACAATGAGCAGTTCTTC. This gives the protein CASSTDRSHSYNEQFF.

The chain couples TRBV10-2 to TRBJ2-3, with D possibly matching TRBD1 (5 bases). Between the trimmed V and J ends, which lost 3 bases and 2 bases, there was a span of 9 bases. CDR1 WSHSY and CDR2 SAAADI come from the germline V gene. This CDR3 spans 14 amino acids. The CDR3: CASSDRALTDTQYF. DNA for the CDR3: TGCGCCAGCAGTGACAGGGCGCTCACAGATACGCAGTATTTT.

The CDR3 DNA is TGTGCCATCAGTGGGGAAGGGAATGGTCACACCTTC. Translated: CAISGEGNGHTF. The V and J genes are TRBV10-3 and TRBJ1-2; D is ambiguous. The CDR3 is made up of 12 amino acids. Trimming removed 4 bases from V and 12 bases from J, with 15 bases in between. CDR1 ENHRY and CDR2 SYGVKD come from the germline V gene.

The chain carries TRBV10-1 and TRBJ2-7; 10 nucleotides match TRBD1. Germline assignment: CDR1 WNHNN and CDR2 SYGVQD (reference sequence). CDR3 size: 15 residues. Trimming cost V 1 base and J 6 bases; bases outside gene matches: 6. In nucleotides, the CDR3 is TGCGCCAGCAGTGAGTATGACAGGGGGCTCGTCGAGCAGTACTTC. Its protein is CASSEYDRGLVEQYF.

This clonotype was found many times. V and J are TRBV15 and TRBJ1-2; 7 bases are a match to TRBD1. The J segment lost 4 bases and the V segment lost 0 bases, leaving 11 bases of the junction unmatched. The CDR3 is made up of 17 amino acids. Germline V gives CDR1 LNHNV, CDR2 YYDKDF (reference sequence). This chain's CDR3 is CATSREGTEDFSYGYTF. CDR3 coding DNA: TGTGCCACCAGCAGAGAAGGGACAGAGGATTTTTCCTATGGCTACACCTTC.

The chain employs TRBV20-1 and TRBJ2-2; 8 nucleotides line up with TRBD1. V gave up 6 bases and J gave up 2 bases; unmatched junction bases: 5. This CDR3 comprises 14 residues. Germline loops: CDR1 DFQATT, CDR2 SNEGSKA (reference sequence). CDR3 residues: CSARTGTNTGELFF. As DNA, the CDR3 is TGCAGTGCCCGGACAGGGACAAACACCGGGGAGCTGTTTTTT.

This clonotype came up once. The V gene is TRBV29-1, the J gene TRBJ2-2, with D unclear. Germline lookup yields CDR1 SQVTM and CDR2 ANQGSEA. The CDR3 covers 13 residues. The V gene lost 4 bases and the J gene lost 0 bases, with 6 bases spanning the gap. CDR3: CSVVVANTGELFF. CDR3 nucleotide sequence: TGCAGCGTTGTTGTGGCGAACACCGGGGAGCTGTTTTTT.

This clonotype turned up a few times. The CDR3 is CAWIWTGWSYGYTF. In DNA, the CDR3 is TGTGCCTGGATTTGGACAGGTTGGAGCTATGGCTACACCTTC. V and J are TRBV30 and TRBJ1-2; TRBD1 agrees at 7 bases. The CDR3 consists of 14 residues. V shed 4 bases, J shed 4 bases, and the junction held 9 bases outside the gene matches. CDR1 is GTSNPN, CDR2 SVGIG, per germline (reference sequence). The full variable domain, its missing parts supplied by reference TRBV30 and TRBJ1-2, is SQTIHQWPATLVQPVGSPLSLECTVEGTSNPNLYWYRQAAGRGLQLLFYSVGIGQISSEVPQNLSASRPQDRQFILSSKKLLLSDSGFYLCAWIWTGWSYGYTFGSGTRLTVV.

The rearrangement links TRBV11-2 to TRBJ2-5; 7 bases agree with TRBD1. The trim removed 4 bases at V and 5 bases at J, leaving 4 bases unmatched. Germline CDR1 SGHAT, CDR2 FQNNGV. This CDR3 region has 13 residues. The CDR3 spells CASSWGRGETQYF. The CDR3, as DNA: TGTGCCAGCAGCTGGGGCAGGGGGGAGACCCAGTACTTC. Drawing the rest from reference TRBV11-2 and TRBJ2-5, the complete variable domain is EAGVAQSPRYKIIEKRQSVAFWCNPISGHATLYWYQQILGQGPKLLIQFQNNGVVDDSQLPKDRFSAERLKGVDSTLKIQPAKLEDSAVYLCASSWGRGETQYFGPGTRLLVL.

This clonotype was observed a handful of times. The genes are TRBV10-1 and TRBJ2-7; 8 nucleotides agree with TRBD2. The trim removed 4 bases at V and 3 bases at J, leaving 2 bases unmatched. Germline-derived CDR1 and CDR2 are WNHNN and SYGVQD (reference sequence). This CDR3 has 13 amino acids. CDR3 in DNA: TGCGCCAGCAGTGCCAGCGGGAGCTACGAGCAGTACTTC. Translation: CASSASGSYEQYF.

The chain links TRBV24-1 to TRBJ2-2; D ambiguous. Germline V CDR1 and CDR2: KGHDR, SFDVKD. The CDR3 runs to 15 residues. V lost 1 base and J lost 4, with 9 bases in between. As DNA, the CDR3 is TGTGCCACCAGTGATTTTGAACCGCGCACCGGGGAGCTGTTTTTT. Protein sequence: CATSDFEPRTGELFF.

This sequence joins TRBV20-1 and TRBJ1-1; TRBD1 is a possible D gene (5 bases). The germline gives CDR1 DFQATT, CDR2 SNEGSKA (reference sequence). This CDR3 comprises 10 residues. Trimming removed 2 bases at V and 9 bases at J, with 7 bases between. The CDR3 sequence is CSARQGKAFF. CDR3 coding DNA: TGCAGTGCTAGACAGGGTAAAGCTTTCTTT.

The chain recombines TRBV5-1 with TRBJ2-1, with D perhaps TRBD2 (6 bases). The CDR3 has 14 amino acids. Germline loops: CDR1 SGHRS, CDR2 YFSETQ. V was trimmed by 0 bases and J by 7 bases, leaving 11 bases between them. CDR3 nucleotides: TGCGCCAGCAGCTTGGAGCGGGTCGGAAATGAGCAGTTCTTC. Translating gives CASSLERVGNEQFF.

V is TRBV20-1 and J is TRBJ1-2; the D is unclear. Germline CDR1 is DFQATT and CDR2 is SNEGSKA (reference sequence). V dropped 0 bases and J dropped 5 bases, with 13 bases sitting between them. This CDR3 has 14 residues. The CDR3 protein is CSARDRVKSYGYTF. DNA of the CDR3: TGCAGTGCTAGAGATCGAGTTAAATCTTATGGCTACACCTTC.

The CDR3 sequence is CATSRAASSYEQYF. In DNA form, the CDR3 reads TGTGCCACCAGCAGAGCGGCCAGTTCCTACGAGCAGTATTTT. The chain combines TRBV15 with TRBJ2-3; D call uncertain. V lost 1 base and J lost 11, with 16 bases in between. The CDR3 has 14 residues. The germline V gene has CDR1 LNHNV and CDR2 YYDKDF (reference sequence).

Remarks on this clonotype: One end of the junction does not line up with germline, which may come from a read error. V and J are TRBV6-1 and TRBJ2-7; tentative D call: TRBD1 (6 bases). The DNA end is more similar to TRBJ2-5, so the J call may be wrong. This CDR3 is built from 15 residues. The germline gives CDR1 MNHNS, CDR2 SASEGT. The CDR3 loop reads CASSASTGSLETQYF. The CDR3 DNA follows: TGCGCCAGCAGCGCGAGCACAGGGTCGTTAGAGACCCAGTACTTC.

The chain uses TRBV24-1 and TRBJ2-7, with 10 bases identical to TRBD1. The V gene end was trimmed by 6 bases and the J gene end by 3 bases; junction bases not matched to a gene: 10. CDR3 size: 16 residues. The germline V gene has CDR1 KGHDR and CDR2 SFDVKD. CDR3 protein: CATSSIRDRGNYEQYF. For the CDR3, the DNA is TGTGCCACCAGTTCAATCCGGGACAGGGGAAACTACGAGCAGTACTTC.

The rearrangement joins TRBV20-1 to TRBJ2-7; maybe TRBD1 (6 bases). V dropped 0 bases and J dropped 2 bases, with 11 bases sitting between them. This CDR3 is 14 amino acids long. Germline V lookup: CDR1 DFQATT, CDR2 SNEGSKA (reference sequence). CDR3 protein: CSARDRTATYEQYF. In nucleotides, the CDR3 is TGCAGTGCTAGAGATAGGACAGCCACCTACGAGCAGTACTTC.

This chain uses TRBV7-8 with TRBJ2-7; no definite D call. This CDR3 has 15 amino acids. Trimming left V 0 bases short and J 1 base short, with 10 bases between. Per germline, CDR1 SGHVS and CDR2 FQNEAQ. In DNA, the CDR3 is TGTGCCAGCAGCTTAGCGCGAGACGGATCCTACGAGCAGTACTTC. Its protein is CASSLARDGSYEQYF.

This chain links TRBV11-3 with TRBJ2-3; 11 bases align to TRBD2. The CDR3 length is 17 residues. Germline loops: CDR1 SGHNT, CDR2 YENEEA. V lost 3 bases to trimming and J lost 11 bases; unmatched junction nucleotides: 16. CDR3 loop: CASSFRPGTSGYNEQYF. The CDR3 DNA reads TGTGCCAGCAGCTTCAGACCCGGGACTAGCGGCTACAATGAGCAGTATTTT.

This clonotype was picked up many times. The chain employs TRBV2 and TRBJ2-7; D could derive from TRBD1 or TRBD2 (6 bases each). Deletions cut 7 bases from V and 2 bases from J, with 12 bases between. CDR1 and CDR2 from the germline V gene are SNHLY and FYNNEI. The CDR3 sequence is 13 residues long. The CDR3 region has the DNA TGTGCCAGCACCGGGGGCTTGACCTACGAGCAGTACTTC. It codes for CASTGGLTYEQYF.